This TCR beta chain originates from a study of cytomegalovirus exposure and HLA in healthy donors. The CDR3 covers 13 residues. In germline, CDR1 is SEHNR, CDR2 FQNEAQ (reference sequence). Trimming stripped 4 bases from V and 8 bases from J, with 11 bases between. The PCR ran on 60 Vbeta and 13 Jbeta primers. Sequencing used immunoSEQ multiplex PCR; TCRdb keeps in-frame clones, though not all of them. The profile covers some 200,000 clones, with under 80% appearing a single time and over 2.5% taken by the ten largest. Specimen: PBMCs. This receptor was taken from a man between 40 and 49 years old in good health and CMV-seronegative. The J gene is TRBJ1-4, the V gene TRBV7-9; D not certain. CDR3 DNA: TGTGCCAGCAGCTACGGACTGGGGGAAAAACTGTTTTTT. This translates into CASSYGLGEKLFF. The full variable domain, with the rest looked up from reference TRBV7-9 and TRBJ1-4, is DTGVSQNPRHKITKRGQNVTFRCDPISEHNRLYWYRQTLGQGPEFLTYFQNEAQLEKSRLLSDRFSAERPKGSFSTLEIQRTEQGDSAMYLCASSYGLGEKLFFGSGTQLSVL.